One T cell receptor beta chain is described in this entry. What it recognizes is unknown. The germline gene is not matched at one end of the junction; a read error may be the cause. The entry originates in a study of regulatory T cells in long-lasting Graves disease. For the study at large: Over 5 years of antithyroid drugs with positive TSH receptor antibodies was taken to mean persistent Graves' disease.

Investigators prepared the TCR beta libraries by applying iRepertoire HTBI primers and Arm-PCR of CDR3 regions. Each CDR3 protein gets one entry after TCRdb re-called the multiplex PCR reads with MiXCR. This sample yields approximately 690,000 distinct CDR3 sequences, of which about 32% are seen a single time; around 40% belongs to the top ten. General observations from the study: TCR diversity was lower in persistent than newly diagnosed Graves' disease.

The time point here: persistent/refractory GD, antithyroid drugs over 5 years with positive TRAb. The TCR library was made from RNA that had been extracted from PBMCs in TRIzol. The specimen was peripheral blood mononuclear cells (PBMCs), collected when the disease was refractory, from a patient treated with antithyroid drugs. The TCR originated in a female donor with Graves disease.

CDR3 nucleotide sequence: TGTACCAGCAATATCCGGGACAGTGAAGTTTTGTACGAGCAGTACTTC. Its protein product is CTSNIRDSEVLYEQYF. The rearrangement uses TRBV6-1 and TRBJ2-7; TRBD1 agrees at 7 bases. The CDR3 is made up of 16 amino acids. CDR1 MNHNS and CDR2 SASEGT come from the germline V gene.